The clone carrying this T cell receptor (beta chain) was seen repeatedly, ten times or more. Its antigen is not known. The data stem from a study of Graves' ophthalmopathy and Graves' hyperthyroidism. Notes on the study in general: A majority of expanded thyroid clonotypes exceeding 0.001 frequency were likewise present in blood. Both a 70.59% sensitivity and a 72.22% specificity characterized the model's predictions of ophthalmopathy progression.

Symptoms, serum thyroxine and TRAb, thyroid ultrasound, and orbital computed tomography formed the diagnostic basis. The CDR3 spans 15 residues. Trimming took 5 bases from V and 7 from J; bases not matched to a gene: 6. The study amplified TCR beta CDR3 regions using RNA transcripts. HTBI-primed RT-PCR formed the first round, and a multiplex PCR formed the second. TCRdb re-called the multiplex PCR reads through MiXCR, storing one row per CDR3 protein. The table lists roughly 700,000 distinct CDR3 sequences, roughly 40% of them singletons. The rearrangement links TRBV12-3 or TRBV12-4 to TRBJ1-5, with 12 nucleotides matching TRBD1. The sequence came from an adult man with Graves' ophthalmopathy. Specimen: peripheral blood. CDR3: CASSPGTGGGQPQHF. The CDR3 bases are TGTGCCAGCAGTCCCGGGACAGGGGGCGGGCAGCCCCAGCATTTT.